This T cell receptor beta chain was identified in a study of T cell repertoires in cytomegalovirus infection. For the study at large: Public TCR beta signatures provided an indication of both CMV infection and a matching HLA type. Study-level results: CMV carriers with the relevant HLA were identified by cumulative public TCR beta family frequency. HLA-C-restricted CMV-specific TCR beta clonotypes were dominant in the ex vivo response.

This CDR3 region has 15 residues. The germline CDR1 and CDR2 sequences are MNHEY and SMNVEV (reference sequence). Between the trimmed V and J ends, which lost 0 bases and 7 bases, there was a span of 10 bases. As regards this clonotype: Antigen specificity is unknown.

TCRdb reprocessed the reads via MiXCR and lists one record per CDR3 protein. This table holds about 7,500 distinct CDR3 sequences, less than 70% found once. What was sequenced was PBMCs, sequenced either directly or after in vitro stimulation (not recorded which). The V gene is TRBV27, the J gene TRBJ1-6; D remains ambiguous. The receptor was derived from a human donor in good health (CMV status not recorded). Some clones in this sample may be carry-over from other donors' samples. The CDR3 here is CASSLSSGVNSPLHF. The DNA of the CDR3 is TGTGCCAGCAGTTTATCGTCAGGAGTGAATTCACCCCTCCACTTT.